The 8 T cell receptor beta chains below come from one sample, sequenced in a study of OX40 agonist ivuxolimab in advanced cancers. Repertoires were generated with immunoSEQ multiplex PCR, while TCRdb's copy carries only in-frame clones and drops some. The sample includes 70,000 to 95,000 clones, 92% of them seen just once. Material: CD4+ or CD8+ T cells sorted from blood, obtained in a trial of the OX40 agonist ivuxolimab. Receptors originate from an adult with an advanced solid tumor such as melanoma, head and neck, liver or kidney cancer.

The chain joins TRBV7-8 to TRBJ2-5, with 10 bases matching TRBD2. J gave up 4 bases and V 2 bases, and 7 bases lay outside the gene matches. The CDR3 runs to 16 residues. Germline lookup yields CDR1 SGHVS and CDR2 FQNEAQ. The CDR3 here is CASSLRLAGEGETQYF. The CDR3 DNA sequence: TGTGCCAGCAGCTTACGGCTAGCGGGAGAGGGAGAGACCCAGTACTTC.

The V gene is TRBV28, the J gene TRBJ2-3; 10 positions match TRBD1. The germline V gene has CDR1 MDHEN and CDR2 SYDVKM. V shed 8 bases and J 0 bases; nucleotides not matched to a gene: 8. This CDR3 is 16 amino acids long. The CDR3 DNA follows: TGTGCCAGCGTGCCGGGACAGGGGTCTAGCACAGATACGCAGTATTTT. Translating it yields CASVPGQGSSTDTQYF.

This sequence joins TRBV5-1 and TRBJ2-3; D might be TRBD2 (5 bases). V lost 4 bases, J lost 1 base, and 13 bases lay in between. The CDR3 sequence is 15 residues long. CDR1 and CDR2 from the germline V gene are SGHRS and YFSETQ. CDR3 in amino acids: CASSLSTSGTDTQYF. CDR3 coding DNA: TGCGCCAGCAGCCTCTCCACTAGTGGCACAGATACGCAGTATTTT.

V usage is TRBV5-4 and J usage is TRBJ2-1, with D perhaps TRBD2 (5 bases). This CDR3 has 15 amino acids. Germline CDR1 SGHNT, CDR2 YYREEE (reference sequence). The germline V and J ends were trimmed by 0 bases and 4 bases, with 11 bases remaining between them. In DNA form, the CDR3 reads TGTGCCAGCAGCTTGGGGGCGGGCTTTTACAATGAGCAGTTCTTC. This gives the protein CASSLGAGFYNEQFF. The whole variable domain, filled in from reference TRBV5-4 and TRBJ2-1, reads ETGVTQSPTHLIKTRGQQVTLRCSSQSGHNTVSWYQQALGQGPQFIFQYYREEENGRGNFPPRFSGLQFPNYSSELNVNALELDDSALYLCASSLGAGFYNEQFFGPGTRLTVL.

The genes are TRBV5-1 and TRBJ2-1; 8 nucleotides line up with TRBD1. J was trimmed by 8 bases and V by 0 bases; bases with no gene match: 7. CDR1 SGHRS and CDR2 YFSETQ come from the germline V gene. CDR3 size: 15 residues. The CDR3 reads CASSLAQGAGYEQFF. Here the CDR3 DNA reads TGCGCCAGCAGCTTGGCCCAGGGGGCGGGTTATGAGCAGTTCTTC.

The V gene is TRBV5-4, the J gene TRBJ2-1, with 11 positions matching TRBD2. Germline CDR1 SGHNT, CDR2 YYREEE (reference sequence). This CDR3 region has 16 residues. The ends lost 4 bases at V and 5 bases at J; junction bases unmatched: 8. In DNA, the CDR3 is TGTGCCAGCAGCCCTGGAGTGACTAGCGGGAACAATGAGCAGTTCTTC. It yields the protein CASSPGVTSGNNEQFF.

This chain links TRBV30 with TRBJ2-7; no firm D call. This CDR3 is built from 11 residues. Germline V lookup: CDR1 GTSNPN, CDR2 SVGIG (reference sequence). Trimming removed 2 bases from V and 0 bases from J, with 2 bases in between. This chain's CDR3 is CAWSPSYEQYF. CDR3 in DNA: TGTGCCTGGAGTCCCTCCTACGAGCAGTACTTC.

V and J are TRBV5-1 and TRBJ2-1, with 12 bases aligning to TRBD2. Germline CDR1 and CDR2: SGHRS and YFSETQ. V shed 4 bases, J shed 5 bases, and the junction held 7 bases outside the gene matches. CDR3 length: 16 amino acids. The CDR3 loop reads CASSRLAGGGDNEQFF. CDR3 sequence (DNA): TGCGCCAGCAGCCGGCTAGCGGGAGGGGGGGACAATGAGCAGTTCTTC.